This T cell receptor (beta chain) was obtained from a study of blood T cell repertoires in COVID-19. The V and J ends lost 1 base and 5 bases, in that order; junction bases with no gene match: 1. Germline-derived CDR1 and CDR2 are SGHDN and FVKESK. The CDR3 spans 15 residues. In the study's own analysis: Reference gene primer amplification gave nucleated cell count estimates. Method: immunoSEQ multiplex PCR; TCRdb's copy keeps in-frame clones and lacks some. That table gives V, J and clone size, and the DNA gave D and trimming. The profile covers a few hundred thousand clones, with more than 65% appearing a single time and 2% to 2.5% taken by the ten largest.

The sequence was obtained from a man aged 35 to 55 who had recovered from COVID-19. The sample taken for sequencing was peripheral blood. This chain joins TRBV14 and TRBJ2-1; 11 bases are shared with TRBD2. CDR3 DNA sequence: TGTGCCAGCAGCCAAGGACTAGCGGGGAACAATGAGCAGTTCTTC. Residues: CASSQGLAGNNEQFF.